This T cell receptor (beta chain) was recovered during a study of beta chain features in type 1 diabetes. Reverse transcription of all isolated RNA meant that expressed TCRB transcripts were sequenced. Sequencing used immunoSEQ multiplex PCR; TCRdb keeps in-frame clones, though not all of them. The table records 970,000 or so clones, roughly 15% of them present only once. CDR1 and CDR2 (germline): SGHAT, FQNNGV. The CDR3 is made up of 15 amino acids. J lost 1 base, V lost 5 bases, and 5 bases had no gene match. V usage is TRBV11-2 and J usage is TRBJ2-5; TRBD2 matches at 9 bases. The sequenced sample consisted of naive CD4+ T cells from blood. This receptor was taken from a woman younger than 30 in good health. In DNA, the CDR3 is TGTGCCAGCAGCGTTGAGCGGGAGGCCCAAGAGACCCAGTACTTC. Its translation is CASSVEREAQETQYF.